This TCR beta chain was captured by sequencing in a study of T cell clones after liver transplantation. Turning to the study itself: Post-transplant blood was tracked for graft-donor-reactive T cell clones identified in a pre-transplant mixed lymphocyte reaction.

Assay: immunoSEQ multiplex PCR; the TCRdb copy retains only in-frame clones and omits some. The repertoire has approximately 55,000 clones, 65% to 80% of them found once; the top ten carry less than 10%. Study-level points and caveats: Rather than being deleted, graft donor-reactive T cells may have moved into the graft.

Remarks on this clone: Its antigen is as yet unknown. Compared with germline, one end of the junction differs, possibly owing to a read error.

Sorting of unstimulated PBMCs yielded separate CD3+CD4+ and CD3+CD8+ fractions. The length of the CDR3 is 12 residues. Germline assignment: CDR1 MDHEN and CDR2 SYDVKM. The TCR originated in a human patient who received a liver transplant. Some T cells may be graft donor cells. The V gene is TRBV28, the J gene TRBJ2-7, with 7 positions matching TRBD2. Material: CD4+ T cells from blood, obtained 52 to 60 months after liver transplant. The CDR3 DNA reads as TGTGCCAGCAGTTTAGCCGGGGGGACGTGGGACTTC. Residues: CASSLAGGTWDF.